This T cell receptor (beta chain) was sequenced for a study of blood T cells in healthy people across ages. Across the study: Template-switching capture recovered about one barcoded beta molecule per two T cells. Broader study findings: Expanded clonotype shifts may have been confounded, as the donors had an unknown CMV status.

The CDR3 sequence is 16 residues long. V dropped 5 bases and J dropped 1; count of bases not matched to a gene: 5. CDR1 is SGHAT and CDR2 is FQNNGV in the germline V gene. On this clonotype: Its antigen is as yet unknown.

A sample-barcoded 5' primer and a J-beta primer mix were used in a second PCR of roughly 6 to 12 cycles. Each single sample gave us at least 2.5 million CDR3-containing paired-end reads. TCRdb itself ran the 5' RACE reads through MiXCR, one entry per CDR3 protein. Of 1.5 million to 2 million distinct CDR3 sequences listed, around half were seen once; the top ten hold approximately 2%. The TCR sequence derives from a woman aged 35 to 49 in good health. The chain uses TRBV11-2 and TRBJ2-3; 11 bases are shared with TRBD2. Specimen: blood. CDR3 nucleotides: TGTGCCAGCAGCAAGACTAGCGGGGCAGGCACAGATACGCAGTATTTT. Translation: CASSKTSGAGTDTQYF.